This entry is about one T cell receptor (beta chain). The sample is drawn from a study of blood T cell repertoires in COVID-19. Study-level information: Some COVID-19 samples were acute and others convalescent; all came from the United States, Italy and Spain. PBMCs, B-cell-depleted T cells, or T cells provided the cDNA or gDNA that made up the material.

Per the study methods: The authors estimated nucleated cell counts from reference gene primer amplification. Method: immunoSEQ multiplex PCR; TCRdb's copy keeps in-frame clones and lacks some. V and J calls and clone size are as listed in that table; D and trimming were resolved from the DNA. Of 35,000 to 45,000 clones detected, about 89% appear once; the ten largest clones hold around 6.1%. Deletions cut 0 bases from V and 0 bases from J, with 5 bases between. This CDR3 region has 14 residues. Germline lookup yields CDR1 LNHNV and CDR2 YYDKDF (reference sequence). The chain joins TRBV15 to TRBJ2-5; no clear D gene. Sequenced: peripheral blood. The sequence was obtained from a human donor in a cohort sampled during active COVID-19. CDR3 nucleotides: TGTGCCACCAGCAGAGACCCGTACCAAGAGACCCAGTACTTC. This translates into CATSRDPYQETQYF. Based on the CDR3 plus reference TRBV15 and TRBJ2-5, the full variable domain is DAMVIQNPRYQVTQFGKPVTLSCSQTLNHNVMYWYQQKSSQAPKLLFHYYDKDFNNEADTPDNFQSRRPNTSFCFLDIRSPGLGDTAMYLCATSRDPYQETQYFGPGTRLLVL.